The clone carrying this T cell receptor beta chain has just a few counts. Its matching antigen is unknown. The data were obtained in a study of radiotherapy plus CTLA-4 blockade in lung cancer. Background on the study: Of all patients, around 19% responded objectively and roughly 31% showed disease control. Broader study findings: TCR clones originating in tumors grew in number in blood after radiotherapy plus ipilimumab.

TCRdb's table, derived via immunoSEQ multiplex PCR, lists solely in-frame clones and lacks some. The sample records some 98,000 clones, around 86% being singletons. Sequenced material: peripheral blood, taken from a patient treated with radiotherapy plus ipilimumab. The TCR sequence derives from a human donor with non-small cell lung cancer who had a partial response to radiotherapy plus ipilimumab.

CDR3 nucleotide sequence: TGTGCCAGCTCCTTACAAAGCGGGAGCTCTGGAAACACCATATATTTT. It codes for CASSLQSGSSGNTIYF. The V and J genes are TRBV18 and TRBJ1-3; D uncertain. V lost 6 bases to trimming and J lost 0 bases, with 15 bases between them. Germline V gene lookup returns CDR1 KGHSH and CDR2 LQKENI. CDR3 size: 16 residues.